This T cell receptor (beta chain) originates from a study of blood T cell repertoires in COVID-19. V lost 11 bases and J lost 0; bases outside the gene matches: 9. The CDR3 is 15 amino acids. CDR1 and CDR2 from the germline V gene are MNHEY and SMNVEV (reference sequence). The data were produced by immunoSEQ multiplex PCR, yet TCRdb's version contains in-frame clones alone and is incomplete. Seen here are some 120,000 clones, over 80% observed once, and the top ten hold about 2.1%. The J gene is TRBJ2-4, the V gene TRBV27, with 8 bases fitting TRBD2. The clonotype was recovered from a man in his thirties or forties with acute or convalescent COVID-19. What was sequenced was peripheral blood. CDR3 residues: CALPGGARAKNIQYF. In DNA, the CDR3 is TGTGCCCTTCCGGGGGGGGCGCGAGCCAAAAACATTCAGTACTTC.